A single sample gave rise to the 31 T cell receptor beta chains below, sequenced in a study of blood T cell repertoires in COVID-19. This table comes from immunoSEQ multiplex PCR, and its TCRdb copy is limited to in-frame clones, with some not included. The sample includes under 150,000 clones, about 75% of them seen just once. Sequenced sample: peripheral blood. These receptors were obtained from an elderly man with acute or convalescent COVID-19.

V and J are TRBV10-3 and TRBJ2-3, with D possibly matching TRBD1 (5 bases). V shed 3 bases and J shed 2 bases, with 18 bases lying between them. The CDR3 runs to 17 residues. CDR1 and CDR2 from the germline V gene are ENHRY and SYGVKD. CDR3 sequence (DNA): TGTGCCATCAGTGATTCTGGTAGGGGTCGGAACACAGATACGCAGTATTTT. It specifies CAISDSGRGRNTDTQYF.

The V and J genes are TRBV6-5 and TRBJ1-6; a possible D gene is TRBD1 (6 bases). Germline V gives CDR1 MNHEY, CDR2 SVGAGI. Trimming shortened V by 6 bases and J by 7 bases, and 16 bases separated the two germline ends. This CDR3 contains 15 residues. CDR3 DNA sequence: TGTGCCAGCAGGCGGGGGGCGCGTGTGAATTCACCCCTCCACTTT. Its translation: CASRRGARVNSPLHF.

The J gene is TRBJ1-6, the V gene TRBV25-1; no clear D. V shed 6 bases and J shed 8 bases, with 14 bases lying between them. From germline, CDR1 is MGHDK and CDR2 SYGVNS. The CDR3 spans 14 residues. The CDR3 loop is CASRPGEADSPLHF. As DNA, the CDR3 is TGTGCCAGCAGACCCGGGGAAGCGGATTCACCCCTCCACTTT. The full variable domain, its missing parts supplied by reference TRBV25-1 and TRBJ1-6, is EADIYQTPRYLVIGTGKKITLECSQTMGHDKMYWYQQDPGMELHLIHYSYGVNSTEKGDLSSESTVSRIRTEHFPLTLESARPSHTSQYLCASRPGEADSPLHFGNGTRLTVT.

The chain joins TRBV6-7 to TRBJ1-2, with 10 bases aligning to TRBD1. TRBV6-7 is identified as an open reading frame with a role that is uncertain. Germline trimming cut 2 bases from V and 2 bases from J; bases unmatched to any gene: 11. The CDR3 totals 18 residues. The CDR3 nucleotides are TGTGCCAGCAGTTACCCCCGACAGGGGGCTCTGTGCAACTATGGCTACACCTTC. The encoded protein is CASSYPRQGALCNYGYTF.

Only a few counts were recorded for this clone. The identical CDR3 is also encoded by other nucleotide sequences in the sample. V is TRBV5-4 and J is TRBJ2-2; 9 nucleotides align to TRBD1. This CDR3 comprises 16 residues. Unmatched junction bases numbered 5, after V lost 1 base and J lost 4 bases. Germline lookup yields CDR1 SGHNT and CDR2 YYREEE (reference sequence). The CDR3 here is CASSLPGQGATGELFF. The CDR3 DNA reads TGTGCCAGCAGCTTGCCGGGACAGGGTGCCACCGGGGAGCTGTTTTTT.

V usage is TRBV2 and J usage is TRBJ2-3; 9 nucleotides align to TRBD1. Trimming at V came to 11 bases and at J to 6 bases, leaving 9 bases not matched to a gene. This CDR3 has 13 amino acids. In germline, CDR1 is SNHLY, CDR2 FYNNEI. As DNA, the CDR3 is TGTGCCGCTCAGGGACAGGGAAGGGATACGCAGTATTTT. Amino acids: CAAQGQGRDTQYF. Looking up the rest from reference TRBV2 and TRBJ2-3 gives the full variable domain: EPEVTQTPSHQVTQMGQEVILRCVPISNHLYFYWYRQILGQKVEFLVSFYNNEISEKSEIFDDQFSVERPDGSNFTLKIRSTKLEDSAMYFCAAQGQGRDTQYFGPGTRLTVL.

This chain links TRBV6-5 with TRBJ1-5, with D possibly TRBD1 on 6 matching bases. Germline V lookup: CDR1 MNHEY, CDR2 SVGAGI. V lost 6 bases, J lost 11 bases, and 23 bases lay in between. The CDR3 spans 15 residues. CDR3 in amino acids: CASRRGSQALPAQHF. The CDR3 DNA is TGTGCCAGCAGGAGGGGGAGCCAGGCTTTACCGGCCCAGCATTTT.

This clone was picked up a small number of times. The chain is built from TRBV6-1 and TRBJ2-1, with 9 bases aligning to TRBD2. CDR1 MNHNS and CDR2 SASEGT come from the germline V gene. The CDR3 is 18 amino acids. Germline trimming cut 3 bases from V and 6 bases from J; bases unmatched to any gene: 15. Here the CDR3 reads CASSDPAGGHSYFNEQFF. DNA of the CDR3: TGTGCCAGCAGTGACCCAGCGGGGGGCCATTCCTACTTCAATGAGCAGTTCTTC.

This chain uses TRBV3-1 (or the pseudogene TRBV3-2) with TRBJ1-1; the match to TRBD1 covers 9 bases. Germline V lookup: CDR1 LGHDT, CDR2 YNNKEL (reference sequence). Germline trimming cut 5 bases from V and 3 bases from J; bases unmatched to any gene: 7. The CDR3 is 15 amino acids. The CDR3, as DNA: TGTGCCAGCAGCTTGCGGACAGGGGCACACACTGAAGCTTTCTTT. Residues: CASSLRTGAHTEAFF.

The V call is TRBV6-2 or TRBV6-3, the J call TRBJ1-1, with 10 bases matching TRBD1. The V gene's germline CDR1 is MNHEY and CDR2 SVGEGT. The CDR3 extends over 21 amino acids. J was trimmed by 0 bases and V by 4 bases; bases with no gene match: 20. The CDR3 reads CASSSPDRGLGYGSMNTEAFF. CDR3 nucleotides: TGTGCCAGCAGTTCCCCGGACAGGGGGTTGGGGTACGGTTCGATGAACACTGAAGCTTTCTTT.

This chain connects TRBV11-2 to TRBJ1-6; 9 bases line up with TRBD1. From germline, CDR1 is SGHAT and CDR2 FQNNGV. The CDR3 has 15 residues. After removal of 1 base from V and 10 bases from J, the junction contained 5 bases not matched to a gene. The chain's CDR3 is CASSLAGQGQSPLHF. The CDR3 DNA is TGTGCCAGCAGCTTAGCGGGACAGGGACAATCACCCCTCCACTTT.

CDR3 bases: TGTGCCAGCAGCCCCGCCGGGACAGGGGGATGGAGAGCTTTCTTT. Translating it yields CASSPAGTGGWRAFF. This rearrangement joins TRBV7-9 to TRBJ1-1; 11 bases are a match to TRBD1. Germline CDR1 and CDR2: SEHNR and FQNEAQ (reference sequence). V lost 5 bases to trimming and J lost 10 bases; unmatched junction nucleotides: 12. The CDR3 is made up of 15 amino acids.

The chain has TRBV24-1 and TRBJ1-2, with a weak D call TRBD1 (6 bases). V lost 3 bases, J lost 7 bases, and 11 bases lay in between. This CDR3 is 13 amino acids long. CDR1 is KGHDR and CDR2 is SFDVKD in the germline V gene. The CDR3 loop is CATSDGGVGGYTF. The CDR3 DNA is TGTGCCACCAGTGATGGGGGCGTGGGTGGCTACACCTTC.

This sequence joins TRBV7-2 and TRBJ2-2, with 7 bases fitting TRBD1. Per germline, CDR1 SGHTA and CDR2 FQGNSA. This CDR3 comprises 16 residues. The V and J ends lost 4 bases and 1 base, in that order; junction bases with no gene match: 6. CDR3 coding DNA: TGTGCCAGCAGCTCGTATTGGACAGGGAACACCGGGGAGCTGTTTTTT. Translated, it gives CASSSYWTGNTGELFF. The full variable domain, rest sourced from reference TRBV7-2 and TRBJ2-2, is GAGVSQSPSNKVTEKGKDVELRCDPISGHTALYWYRQSLGQGLEFLIYFQGNSAPDKSGLPSDRFSAERTGGSVSTLTIQRTQQEDSAVYLCASSSYWTGNTGELFFGEGSRLTVL.

This CDR3 is CASSRGDRPPYQETQYF. CDR3 sequence (DNA): TGTGCCAGCAGCCGGGGGGACAGGCCGCCGTACCAAGAGACCCAGTACTTC. V is TRBV3-1 (or the pseudogene TRBV3-2) and J is TRBJ2-5, with 8 bases aligning to TRBD1. Trimming at V came to 4 bases and at J to 0 bases, leaving 10 bases not matched to a gene. The germline gives CDR1 LGHDT, CDR2 YNNKEL (reference sequence). This CDR3 has 17 residues.

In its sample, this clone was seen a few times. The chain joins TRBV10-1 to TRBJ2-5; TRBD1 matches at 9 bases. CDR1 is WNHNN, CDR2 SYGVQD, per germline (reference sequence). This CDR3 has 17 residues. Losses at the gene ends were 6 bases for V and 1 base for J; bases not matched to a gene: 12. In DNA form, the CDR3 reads TGCGCCAGCAGGGGACAGGGTAGAAGGGGGCTCCAAGAGACCCAGTACTTC. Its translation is CASRGQGRRGLQETQYF.

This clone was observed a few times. Here the CDR3 reads CASSQNRGINEKLFF. CDR3 in DNA: TGCGCCAGCAGCCAGAACAGGGGTATTAATGAAAAACTGTTTTTT. The rearrangement links TRBV4-3 to TRBJ1-4; 7 bases are a match to TRBD1. CDR3 length: 15 amino acids. The germline CDR1 and CDR2 sequences are LGHNA and YSLEER. The J segment lost 4 bases and the V segment lost 3 bases, leaving 5 bases of the junction unmatched.

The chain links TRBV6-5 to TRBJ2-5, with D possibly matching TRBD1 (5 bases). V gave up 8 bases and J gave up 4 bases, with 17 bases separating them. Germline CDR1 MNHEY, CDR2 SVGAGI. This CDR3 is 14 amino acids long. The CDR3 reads CASQDKGLSETQYF. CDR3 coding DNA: TGTGCCAGCCAGGACAAAGGGTTGTCAGAGACCCAGTACTTC.

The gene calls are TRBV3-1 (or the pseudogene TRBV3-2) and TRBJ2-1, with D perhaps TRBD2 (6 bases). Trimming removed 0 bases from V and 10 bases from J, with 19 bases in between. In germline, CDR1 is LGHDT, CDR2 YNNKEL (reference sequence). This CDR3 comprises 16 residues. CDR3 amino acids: CASSQEFPRRGREQFF. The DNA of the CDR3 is TGTGCCAGCAGCCAAGAGTTCCCAAGGAGGGGCAGGGAGCAGTTCTTC.

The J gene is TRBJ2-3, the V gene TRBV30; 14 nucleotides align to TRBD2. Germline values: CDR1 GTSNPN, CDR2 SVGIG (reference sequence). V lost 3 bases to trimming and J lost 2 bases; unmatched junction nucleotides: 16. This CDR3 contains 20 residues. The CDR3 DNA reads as TGTGCCTGGAGCCGGAAGGGGACTAGCGGGGGCCGGGGTAACACAGATACGCAGTATTTT. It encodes CAWSRKGTSGGRGNTDTQYF.

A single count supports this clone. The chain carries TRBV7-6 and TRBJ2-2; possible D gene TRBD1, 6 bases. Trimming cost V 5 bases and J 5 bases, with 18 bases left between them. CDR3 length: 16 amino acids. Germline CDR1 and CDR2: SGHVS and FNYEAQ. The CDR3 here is CASSPRVGAGTGELFF. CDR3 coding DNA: TGTGCCAGCAGCCCGAGGGTGGGGGCAGGGACCGGGGAGCTGTTTTTT. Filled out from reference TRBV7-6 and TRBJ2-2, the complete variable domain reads GAGVSQSPRYKVTKRGQDVALRCDPISGHVSLYWYRQALGQGPEFLTYFNYEAQQDKSGLPNDRFSAERPEGSISTLTIQRTEQRDSAMYRCASSPRVGAGTGELFFGEGSRLTVL.

The CDR3 region is CASSSGLRAFF. DNA of the CDR3: TGTGCCAGCAGCTCCGGACTACGTGCTTTCTTT. The genes are TRBV7-2 and TRBJ1-1; D is unresolved. Germline values: CDR1 SGHTA, CDR2 FQGNSA. The CDR3 sequence is 11 residues long. Trimming left V 4 bases short and J 11 bases short, with 11 bases between.

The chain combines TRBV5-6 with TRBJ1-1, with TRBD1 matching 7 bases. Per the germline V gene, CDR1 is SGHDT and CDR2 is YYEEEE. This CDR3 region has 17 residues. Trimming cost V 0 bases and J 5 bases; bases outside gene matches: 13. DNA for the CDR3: TGTGCCAGCAGCTTGGGCTATCGAGGGGGCGCTTGGACTGAAGCTTTCTTT. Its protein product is CASSLGYRGGAWTEAFF. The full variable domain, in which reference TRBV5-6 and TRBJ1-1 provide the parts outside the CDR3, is DAGVTQSPTHLIKTRGQQVTLRCSPKSGHDTVSWYQQALGQGPQFIFQYYEEEERQRGNFPDRFSGHQFPNYSSELNVNALLLGDSALYLCASSLGYRGGAWTEAFFGQGTRLTVV.

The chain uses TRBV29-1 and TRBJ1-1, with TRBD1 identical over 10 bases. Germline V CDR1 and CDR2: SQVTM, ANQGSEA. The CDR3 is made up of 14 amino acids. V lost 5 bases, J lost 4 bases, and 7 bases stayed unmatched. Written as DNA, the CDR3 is TGCAGCGTTCGACAGGGGGCGTCGAGCACTGAAGCTTTCTTT. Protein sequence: CSVRQGASSTEAFF.

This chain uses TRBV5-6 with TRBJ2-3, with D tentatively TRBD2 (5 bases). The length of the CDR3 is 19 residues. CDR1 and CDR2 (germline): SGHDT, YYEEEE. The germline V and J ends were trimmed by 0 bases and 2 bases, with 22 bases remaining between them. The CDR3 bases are TGTGCCAGCAGCTTGGTTCTCGCCCCCTTCGGGGTCGTCACAGATACGCAGTATTTT. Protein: CASSLVLAPFGVVTDTQYF.

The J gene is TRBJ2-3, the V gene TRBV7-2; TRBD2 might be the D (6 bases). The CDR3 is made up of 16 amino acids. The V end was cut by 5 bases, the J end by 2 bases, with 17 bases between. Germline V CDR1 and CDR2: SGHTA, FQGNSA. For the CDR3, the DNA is TGTGCCAGCAGCCGGAGTAACGGGGGATCCACAGATACGCAGTATTTT. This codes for CASSRSNGGSTDTQYF.

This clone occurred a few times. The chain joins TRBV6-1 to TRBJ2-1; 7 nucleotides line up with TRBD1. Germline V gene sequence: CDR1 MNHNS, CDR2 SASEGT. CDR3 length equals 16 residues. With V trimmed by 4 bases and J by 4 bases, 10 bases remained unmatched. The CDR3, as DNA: TGTGCCAGCAGTGCTGACAGGGTTCTTTCGTACAATGAGCAGTTCTTC. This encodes CASSADRVLSYNEQFF.

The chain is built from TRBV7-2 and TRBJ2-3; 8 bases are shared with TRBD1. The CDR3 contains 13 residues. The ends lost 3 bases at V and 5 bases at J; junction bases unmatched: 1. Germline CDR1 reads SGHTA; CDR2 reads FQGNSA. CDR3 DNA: TGTGCCAGCAGCTTCACAGGGGGAGATACGCAGTATTTT. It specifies CASSFTGGDTQYF.

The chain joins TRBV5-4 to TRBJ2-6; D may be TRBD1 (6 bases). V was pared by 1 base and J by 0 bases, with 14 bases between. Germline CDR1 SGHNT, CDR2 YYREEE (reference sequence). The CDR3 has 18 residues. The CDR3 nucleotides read TGTGCCAGCAGCTTGCAACAGGGACCTAGCTCTGGGGCCAACGTCCTGACTTTC. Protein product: CASSLQQGPSSGANVLTF.

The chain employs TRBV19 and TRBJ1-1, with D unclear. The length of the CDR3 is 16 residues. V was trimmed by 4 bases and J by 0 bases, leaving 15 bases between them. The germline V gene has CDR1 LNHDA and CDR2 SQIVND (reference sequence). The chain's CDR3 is CASSNPLGGMNTEAFF. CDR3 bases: TGTGCCAGTAGTAACCCTCTGGGAGGGATGAACACTGAAGCTTTCTTT.

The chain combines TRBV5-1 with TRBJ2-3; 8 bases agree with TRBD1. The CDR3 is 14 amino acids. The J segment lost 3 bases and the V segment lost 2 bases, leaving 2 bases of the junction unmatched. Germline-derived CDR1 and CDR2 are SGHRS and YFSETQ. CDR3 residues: CASSFGQGTDTQYF. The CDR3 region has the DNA TGCGCCAGCAGCTTCGGACAGGGAACAGATACGCAGTATTTT.